What follows is one TCR beta chain and its context. The data belong to a study of blood T cell repertoires in COVID-19. Unmatched junction bases numbered 4, after V lost 0 bases and J lost 15 bases. CDR3 size: 12 residues. Germline lookup yields CDR1 SGHRS and CDR2 YFSETQ. Profiling relied on immunoSEQ multiplex PCR, and the TCRdb table lists in-frame clones only, not all of them. The table records 250,000 or so clones, roughly nine tenths of them present only once. Participants, about 18 to 90 years old, spanned approximately 26 US areas. This chain links TRBV5-1 with TRBJ2-1; the match to TRBD2 covers 9 bases. The sequence came from a human donor in a cohort exposed to, infected with or recovered from COVID-19 (not recorded which). The donor label of this sample is uncertain. The sequenced material came from PBMCs or T cells enriched from blood (not recorded which). The CDR3 DNA sequence: TGCGCCAGCAGCTTGGAACTAGCGGGCCCGTTCTTC. This sequence encodes CASSLELAGPFF. The entire variable domain, with the rest obtained from reference TRBV5-1 and TRBJ2-1, is as follows: KAGVTQTPRYLIKTRGQQVTLSCSPISGHRSVSWYQQTPGQGLQFLFEYFSETQRNKGNFPGRFSGRQFSNSRSEMNVSTLELGDSALYLCASSLELAGPFFGPGTRLTVL.